The next 28 T cell receptor beta chains were all read from a single sample in a study of patients and donors after allogeneic stem cell transplantation. TCRdb called the RT-PCR reads again in MiXCR, with one record for every CDR3 protein. This sample has some 200,000 distinct CDR3 sequences; less than 45% occur once, and the top ten carry about 35%. Sequencing was performed on blood, either unsorted or a sorted T cell fraction (not recorded which). The receptors shown here come from a human donor who was either an allogeneic HSCT recipient or a stem cell or donor lymphocyte infusion donor (not recorded which). It is not recorded whose cells these are; they may come from a transplant donor.

The sample holds a few counts of this clonotype. This chain links TRBV12-3 or TRBV12-4 with TRBJ1-2; D is unresolved. V lost 6 bases to trimming and J lost 2 bases, with 16 bases between them. The CDR3 has 15 amino acids. CDR3 residues: CASSPGFSSNYGYTF. The CDR3 bases are TGTGCCAGCAGCCCCGGGTTTTCATCCAACTATGGCTACACCTTC.

Remarks on this clonotype: A read error is likely, as this CDR3 ends without the conserved phenylalanine or tryptophan. The chain joins TRBV4-3 to TRBJ1-1; D not certain. Trimming removed 4 bases from V and 8 bases from J, with 14 bases in between. The CDR3 is 13 residues long. Germline V gives CDR1 LGHNA, CDR2 YSLEER. The CDR3 sequence is CASSPNGRVEAFI. The CDR3 DNA reads TGCGCCAGCAGCCCAAACGGACGGGTAGAAGCTTTCATT.

The chain carries TRBV11-1 and TRBJ2-7; TRBD1 matches at 10 bases. CDR3 length: 17 residues. Germline values: CDR1 SGHAT, CDR2 FQDESV (reference sequence). The J segment lost 2 bases and the V segment lost 0 bases, leaving 7 bases of the junction unmatched. The CDR3 DNA reads as TGTGCCAGCAGCTTAGCTACCCGGGACAGGGGCGCCTACGAGCAGTACTTC. It yields the protein CASSLATRDRGAYEQYF.

This clonotype was counted only a few times. The chain combines TRBV4-3 with TRBJ1-2, with D uncertain. The CDR3 spans 14 residues. The V gene's germline CDR1 is LGHNA and CDR2 YSLEER. With 4 bases removed from V and 5 bases from J, the gap between germline ends came to 14 bases. DNA for the CDR3: TGCGCCAGCAGCCCAGTTGGGGAGTATTATGGCTACACCTTC. Translation gives CASSPVGEYYGYTF.

Regarding this clonotype: The junction does not match germline at one end; this may be a read error. The chain has TRBV6-5 and TRBJ1-6; D uncertain. Germline V CDR1 and CDR2: MNHEY, SVGAGI. This CDR3 is 18 amino acids long. The CDR3 loop is CASSYSDGGSSYKSPLHF. CDR3 DNA: TGTGCCAGCAGTTACTCGGATGGAGGGAGCTCCTATAAATCACCCCTCCACTTT.

J is TRBJ2-3 and V is TRBV2; 7 bases agree with TRBD1. Trimming cost V 6 bases and J 0 bases; bases outside gene matches: 6. Germline V gene lookup returns CDR1 SNHLY and CDR2 FYNNEI. This CDR3 has 15 residues. The CDR3: CASREQGSSTDTQYF. The CDR3 DNA follows: TGTGCCAGCAGGGAACAGGGGTCCAGCACAGATACGCAGTATTTT.

V gene TRBV2 combines with J gene TRBJ1-2; D perhaps matches TRBD1 (5 bases). Germline V gene data show CDR1 as SNHLY and CDR2 as FYNNEI. V lost 6 bases to trimming and J lost 2 bases, with 22 bases between them. The CDR3 length is 17 residues. For the CDR3, the DNA is TGTGCCAGCAGCGAACTACCGACAGAAGGATGGAACTATGGCTACACCTTC. The encoded protein is CASSELPTEGWNYGYTF.

The chain combines TRBV3-1 with TRBJ1-1; D might be TRBD1 (5 bases). The CDR3 is made up of 15 amino acids. V was pared by 2 bases and J by 5 bases, with 15 bases between. Germline V gene sequence: CDR1 LGHDT, CDR2 YNNKEL (reference sequence). CDR3 coding DNA: TGTGCCAGCAGCCAACATTGGGGGGTTTGGACTGAAGCTTTCTTT. This translates into CASSQHWGVWTEAFF.

This sequence joins TRBV18 and TRBJ1-1; TRBD1 matches 7 bases. Looked up from germline, CDR1 is KGHSH and CDR2 is LQKENI. The V segment lost 3 bases and the J segment 0 bases; nucleotides outside the gene matches: 7. The CDR3 has 16 amino acids. The CDR3: CASSPDGDRVNTEAFF. DNA for the CDR3: TGTGCCAGCTCACCCGACGGGGACAGAGTGAACACTGAAGCTTTCTTT. Supplemented by reference TRBV18 and TRBJ1-1, the full variable domain reads NAGVMQNPRHLVRRRGQEARLRCSPMKGHSHVYWYRQLPEEGLKFMVYLQKENIIDESGMPKERFSAEFPKEGPSILRIQQVVRGDSAAYFCASSPDGDRVNTEAFFGQGTRLTVV.

The chain uses TRBV18 and TRBJ2-1, with TRBD1 as a possible D gene (5 bases). This CDR3 spans 17 amino acids. Trimming cost V 2 bases and J 0 bases, with 14 bases left between them. Germline loops: CDR1 KGHSH, CDR2 LQKENI. The CDR3 loop is CASSPGAIFSSYNEQFF. The DNA for the CDR3 is TGTGCCAGCTCACCAGGGGCCATATTTAGCTCCTACAATGAGCAGTTCTTC.

The CDR3 loop is CSANSALAGGPNEQFF. CDR3 nucleotides: TGCAGTGCTAACTCCGCCCTAGCGGGAGGGCCCAATGAGCAGTTCTTC. The chain combines TRBV20-1 with TRBJ2-1; 12 nucleotides match TRBD2. In germline, CDR1 is DFQATT, CDR2 SNEGSKA (reference sequence). The CDR3 spans 16 residues. V lost 4 bases and J lost 6; bases outside the gene matches: 10.

This chain uses TRBV6-5 with TRBJ1-1; D possibly corresponds to TRBD1 (5 bases). The CDR3 sequence is 15 residues long. Trimming took off 5 bases at V and 4 bases at J, with 17 bases between the two ends. Germline V gives CDR1 MNHEY, CDR2 SVGAGI. CDR3 DNA sequence: TGTGCCAGCAGTGGGCGGGGGGTTGGTCGCACTGAAGCTTTCTTT. Encoded protein: CASSGRGVGRTEAFF.

This sequence joins TRBV7-6 and TRBJ2-3; 10 bases are shared with TRBD2. Trimming at V came to 1 base and at J to 6 bases, leaving 7 bases not matched to a gene. CDR3 length: 16 residues. Germline CDR1 and CDR2: SGHVS and FNYEAQ. CDR3 region: CASSLELAGPGDTQYF. The CDR3 nucleotides are TGTGCCAGCAGCTTAGAACTAGCGGGACCCGGCGATACGCAGTATTTT.

The chain employs TRBV5-1 and TRBJ1-1; 10 bases are shared with TRBD1. CDR3 length equals 14 residues. Germline CDR1 is SGHRS and CDR2 is YFSETQ. The trim removed 1 base at V and 8 bases at J, leaving 5 bases unmatched. DNA for the CDR3: TGCGCCAGCAGCTTGACCGGGACAGGGGAAGAAGCTTTCTTT. Translated: CASSLTGTGEEAFF.

The chain combines TRBV20-1 with TRBJ2-3; tentatively, D is TRBD1 (6 bases). Per germline, CDR1 DFQATT and CDR2 SNEGSKA (reference sequence). This CDR3 is built from 16 residues. V was cut by 0 bases and J by 6 bases, with 19 bases left in between. The CDR3 bases are TGCAGTGCTAGAGATCTCGCAGGGGCCGCGGTGGATACGCAGTATTTT. It codes for CSARDLAGAAVDTQYF.

The chain is built from TRBV6-2 or TRBV6-3 and TRBJ1-1; 9 nucleotides match TRBD1. CDR1 and CDR2 from the germline V gene are MNHEY and SVGEGT. The CDR3 consists of 16 residues. With V trimmed by 9 bases and J by 4 bases, 15 bases remained unmatched. CDR3 protein: CASTDTGGAYGTEAFF. The CDR3 DNA is TGTGCCAGTACCGACACAGGGGGCGCTTATGGCACTGAAGCTTTCTTT.

This clonotype has only a few counts. V gene TRBV14 combines with J gene TRBJ1-2, with D hard to call. The CDR3 spans 17 residues. With 4 bases removed from V and 1 base from J, the gap between germline ends came to 19 bases. CDR1 and CDR2 (germline): SGHDN, FVKESK. CDR3 sequence: CASSPRSGQDLNYGYTF. CDR3 nucleotide sequence: TGTGCCAGCAGCCCCCGCTCCGGGCAGGATCTTAACTATGGCTACACCTTC.

The chain combines TRBV20-1 with TRBJ1-2; D may be TRBD1 (5 bases). This CDR3 comprises 16 residues. Germline V CDR1 and CDR2: DFQATT, SNEGSKA (reference sequence). V lost 3 bases and J 4 bases, leaving 21 bases between the germline ends. This CDR3 reads CSASEGIGGYRYGYTF. The DNA for the CDR3 is TGCAGTGCTAGCGAAGGGATTGGGGGTTACCGCTATGGCTACACCTTC.

The sample holds a few counts of this clonotype. V usage is TRBV6-6 and J usage is TRBJ1-1, with D unclear. Between the trimmed V and J ends, which lost 7 bases and 0 bases, there was a span of 15 bases. This CDR3 has 15 amino acids. Germline V lookup: CDR1 MNHNY, CDR2 SVGAGI (reference sequence). This CDR3 is CASTKAAGMNTEAFF. CDR3 DNA: TGTGCCAGCACCAAAGCGGCCGGCATGAACACTGAAGCTTTCTTT.

This clonotype was seen a few times. This rearrangement joins TRBV5-1 to TRBJ2-7; D might be TRBD2 (6 bases). The V gene's germline CDR1 is SGHRS and CDR2 YFSETQ. CDR3 size: 15 residues. The V and J ends lost 1 base and 2 bases respectively, with 13 bases between them. CDR3 sequence (DNA): TGCGCCAGCAGCTTGTCTCTGGCGGGAACCTACGAGCAGTACTTC. Its translation: CASSLSLAGTYEQYF.

This clonotype has only a few counts. The genes are TRBV29-1 and TRBJ1-3; 7 bases map to TRBD1. The CDR3 extends over 15 amino acids. The J segment lost 2 bases and the V segment lost 4 bases, leaving 8 bases of the junction unmatched. CDR1 and CDR2 from the germline V gene are SQVTM and ANQGSEA. CDR3 amino acids: CSVGLRGAAGNTIYF. CDR3 coding DNA: TGCAGCGTTGGTCTCAGGGGGGCAGCTGGAAACACCATATATTTT.

V is TRBV14 and J is TRBJ2-1, with TRBD2 identical over 13 bases. J was trimmed by 9 bases and V by 2 bases; bases with no gene match: 10. Germline V lookup: CDR1 SGHDN, CDR2 FVKESK. The CDR3 consists of 17 residues. In DNA, the CDR3 is TGTGCCAGCAGCCAAAGTTTAGGACTAGCGGGAGTAGCTGAGCAGTTCTTC. Protein: CASSQSLGLAGVAEQFF. Full variable domain (rest looked up from reference TRBV14 and TRBJ2-1): EAGVTQFPSHSVIEKGQTVTLRCDPISGHDNLYWYRRVMGKEIKFLLHFVKESKQDESGMPNNRFLAERTGGTYSTLKVQPAELEDSGVYFCASSQSLGLAGVAEQFFGPGTRLTVL.

This clonotype has a handful of counts. V usage is TRBV20-1 and J usage is TRBJ1-2; 11 bases fit TRBD1. This CDR3 is built from 15 residues. Trimming at V came to 5 bases and at J to 4 bases, leaving 9 bases not matched to a gene. Germline assignment: CDR1 DFQATT and CDR2 SNEGSKA (reference sequence). For the CDR3, the DNA is TGCAGTGCTGAAACCGGGACAGGGGGAGCCTATGGCTACACCTTC. As protein: CSAETGTGGAYGYTF.

The chain uses TRBV6-5 and TRBJ1-5, with a tentative D call TRBD1 (5 bases). CDR1 MNHEY and CDR2 SVGAGI come from the germline V gene. The CDR3 spans 15 residues. V shed 0 bases and J shed 6 bases, with 12 bases lying between them. The DNA for the CDR3 is TGTGCCAGCAGTTACTCGGGAAGGGGAGGTCAGCCCCAGCATTTT. Protein: CASSYSGRGGQPQHF.

CDR3 sequence: CASSPTMKAGELFF. The CDR3 DNA sequence: TGTGCCAGCTCACCAACGATGAAGGCCGGGGAGCTGTTTTTT. The V and J genes are TRBV18 and TRBJ2-2; D is unresolved. Germline CDR1 is KGHSH and CDR2 is LQKENI. This CDR3 is built from 14 residues. Trimming cost V 2 bases and J 6 bases, with 10 bases left between them.

The V and J genes are TRBV3-1 and TRBJ1-3; D gene unclear. Germline assignment: CDR1 LGHDT and CDR2 YNNKEL (reference sequence). The CDR3 is made up of 16 amino acids. Trimming left V 0 bases short and J 2 bases short, with 11 bases between. CDR3 residues: CASSQEIRPAGNTIYF. The CDR3 nucleotides are TGTGCCAGCAGCCAAGAAATACGGCCTGCTGGAAACACCATATATTTT.

This clonotype was detected only a few times. The gene calls are TRBV5-1 and TRBJ2-7; D not resolved. CDR1 SGHRS and CDR2 YFSETQ come from the germline V gene. CDR3 length equals 15 residues. V was cut by 0 bases and J by 3 bases, with 13 bases left in between. The DNA for the CDR3 is TGCGCCAGCAGCTTGGCAGGAAACTCGGGCTACGAGCAGTACTTC. Translated, it gives CASSLAGNSGYEQYF.

The CDR3 nucleotides are TGTGCCACCAGTGAACCTCTAGCGGGCGTAAGCACAGATACGCAGTATTTT. Translation gives CATSEPLAGVSTDTQYF. V gene TRBV24-1 combines with J gene TRBJ2-3; 8 nucleotides line up with TRBD2. V dropped 4 bases and J dropped 0; count of bases not matched to a gene: 8. The germline V gene encodes CDR1 KGHDR and CDR2 SFDVKD. The CDR3 totals 17 residues.